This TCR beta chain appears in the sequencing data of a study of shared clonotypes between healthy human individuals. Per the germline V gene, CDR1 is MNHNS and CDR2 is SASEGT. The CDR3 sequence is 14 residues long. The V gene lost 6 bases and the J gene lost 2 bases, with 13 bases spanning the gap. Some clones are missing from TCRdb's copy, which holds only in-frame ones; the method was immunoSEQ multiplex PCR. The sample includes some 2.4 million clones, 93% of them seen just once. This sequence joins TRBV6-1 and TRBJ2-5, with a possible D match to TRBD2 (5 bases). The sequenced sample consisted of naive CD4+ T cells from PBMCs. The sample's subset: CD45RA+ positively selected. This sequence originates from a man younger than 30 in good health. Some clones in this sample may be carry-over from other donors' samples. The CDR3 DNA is TGTGCCAGCAGCGGACGTACGGGACAAGAGACCCAGTACTTC. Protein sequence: CASSGRTGQETQYF.